Described below is a single TCR beta chain sequence and its context. Its antigen is not known. This record comes from a study of shared clonotypes between healthy human individuals. Study conclusions and caveats: An effect of sequencing depth on clonotype sharing among donors was expected. Clonotypes that were shared across a handful of donors made up approximately 5% of naive CD4 clonotypes.

Naive CD4+ cells were CD45RA-selected; the remaining cells were memory. TCRdb's copy holds only in-frame clones and misses some; the assay was immunoSEQ multiplex PCR. The table lists about 680,000 clones, around 73% of them singletons. The CDR3 runs to 17 residues. V shed 4 bases and J 6 bases; nucleotides not matched to a gene: 14. This rearrangement joins TRBV5-7 to TRBJ2-2; 8 nucleotides align to TRBD1. TRBV5-7 is placed among ORFs of uncertain function. The sample taken for sequencing was memory CD4+ T cells sorted from blood. Described subset: CD45RA-negative fraction. The sequence derives from a woman aged 25 to 39 in good health. The CDR3 bases are TGTGCCAGCAGCCGGTGGCAGGGGGCCGGGTGTGCCGGGGAGCTGTTTTTT. Amino acids: CASSRWQGAGCAGELFF.